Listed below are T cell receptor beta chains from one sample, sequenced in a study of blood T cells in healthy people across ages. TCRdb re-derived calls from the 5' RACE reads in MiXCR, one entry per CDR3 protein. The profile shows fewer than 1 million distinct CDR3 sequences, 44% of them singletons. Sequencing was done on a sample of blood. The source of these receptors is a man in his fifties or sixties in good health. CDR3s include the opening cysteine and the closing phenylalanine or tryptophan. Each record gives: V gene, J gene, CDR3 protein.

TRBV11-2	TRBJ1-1	CASSWTSLSEVFF
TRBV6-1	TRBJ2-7	CASIQVAGTYEQYF
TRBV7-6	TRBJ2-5	CASSSGLAGGLPEQYF
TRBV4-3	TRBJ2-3	CASSQETGLSTDTQYF
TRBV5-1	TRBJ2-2	CASGNSQRGPGELFF
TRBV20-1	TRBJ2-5	CSASAGETQYF
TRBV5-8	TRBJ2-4	CASSPAGGPIGAKNIQYF
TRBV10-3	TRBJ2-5	CAISGAGQETQYF
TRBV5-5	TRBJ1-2	CASSLSGPANYGYTF
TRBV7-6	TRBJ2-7	CASSLDSSYEQYF
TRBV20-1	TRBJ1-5	CSARFAGAGNQPQHF
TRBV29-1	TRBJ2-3	CSVTAATGTQYF
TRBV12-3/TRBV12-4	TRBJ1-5	CASREQGEQPQHF
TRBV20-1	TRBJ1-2	CSARDRAGITNYGYTF